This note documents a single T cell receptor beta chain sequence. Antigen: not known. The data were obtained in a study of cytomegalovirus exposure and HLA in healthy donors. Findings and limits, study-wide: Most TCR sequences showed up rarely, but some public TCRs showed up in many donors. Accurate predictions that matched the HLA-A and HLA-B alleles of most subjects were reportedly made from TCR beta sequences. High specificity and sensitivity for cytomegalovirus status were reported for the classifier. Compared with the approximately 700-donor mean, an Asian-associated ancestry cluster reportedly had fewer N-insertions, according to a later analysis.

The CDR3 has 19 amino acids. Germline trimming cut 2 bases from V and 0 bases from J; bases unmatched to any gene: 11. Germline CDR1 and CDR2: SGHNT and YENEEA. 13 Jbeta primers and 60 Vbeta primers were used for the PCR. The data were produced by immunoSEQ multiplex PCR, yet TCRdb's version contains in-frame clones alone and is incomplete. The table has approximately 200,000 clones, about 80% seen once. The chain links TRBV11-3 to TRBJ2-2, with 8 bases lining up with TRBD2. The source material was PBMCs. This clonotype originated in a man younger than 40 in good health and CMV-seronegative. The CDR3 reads CASSLSFGGRTSNTGELFF. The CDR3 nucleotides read TGTGCCAGCAGCTTATCTTTTGGCGGGAGGACTTCGAACACCGGGGAGCTGTTTTTT.